The 14 T cell receptor beta chains below were found in one sample sequenced in a study of CD8+CD57+ T cells in acquired aplastic anemia. For CDR3 and TCR beta VDJ profiling, genomic DNA was the template used. One entry per CDR3 protein, called by TCRdb with MiXCR from the reads. The table has 150,000 to 200,000 distinct CDR3 sequences, roughly 64% seen once. Sequencing was performed on sorted CD4+, CD8+, or CD8+CD57+ T cells (not recorded which) from PBMCs. Every receptor here comes from a human donor with severe aplastic anemia or a healthy control (not recorded which).

This clonotype was recorded at least ten times. CDR3: CASSGGQGQYF. CDR3 DNA: TGTGCCAGTAGCGGAGGACAGGGCCAGTACTTC. The gene calls are TRBV19 and TRBJ2-7; 8 bases are a match to TRBD1. V lost 6 bases to trimming and J lost 10 bases; unmatched junction nucleotides: 5. The CDR3 runs to 11 residues. Germline lookup yields CDR1 LNHDA and CDR2 SQIVND (reference sequence).

This chain joins TRBV7-2 and TRBJ2-7; D not certain. V was pared by 3 bases and J by 4 bases, with 19 bases between. Germline CDR1 is SGHTA and CDR2 is FQGNSA. This CDR3 has 16 residues. CDR3 protein: CASSFLSPLRPYEQYF. In DNA form, the CDR3 reads TGTGCCAGCAGCTTCCTATCTCCTTTACGCCCTTACGAGCAGTACTTC.

This clonotype was picked up many times. J is TRBJ2-7 and V is TRBV7-8; D uncertain. The V end lost 5 bases, the J end lost 5 bases, and 10 bases lay between the germline ends. CDR1 and CDR2 from the germline V gene are SGHVS and FQNEAQ. CDR3 size: 12 residues. The CDR3 loop reads CASSTLINEQYF. The CDR3 DNA reads as TGTGCCAGCAGCACGTTAATAAACGAGCAGTACTTC.

This clonotype was observed many times. The rearrangement uses TRBV5-5 and TRBJ1-2; no reliable D call. Germline CDR1 is SGHKS and CDR2 is YYEKEE (reference sequence). V was shortened by 3 bases and J by 6 bases, with 21 bases between the two germline ends. This CDR3 is 16 amino acids long. The CDR3 here is CASSWAWAANMDGYTF. The CDR3 DNA reads TGTGCCAGCAGCTGGGCGTGGGCCGCTAACATGGATGGCTACACCTTC.

This clonotype was observed a few times. This chain connects TRBV20-1 to TRBJ2-5, with D unclear. Germline lookup yields CDR1 DFQATT and CDR2 SNEGSKA (reference sequence). This CDR3 is 8 amino acids long. The germline V and J ends were trimmed by 6 bases and 7 bases, with 3 bases remaining between them. The CDR3 DNA is TGCAGTGCCCCGACCCAGTACTTC. The encoded protein is CSAPTQYF.

This chain links TRBV20-1 with TRBJ2-3, with 10 bases lining up with TRBD1. Germline V gives CDR1 DFQATT, CDR2 SNEGSKA (reference sequence). The CDR3 sequence is 12 residues long. The CDR3 loop is CTLRTGGDTQYF. The CDR3 DNA is TGCACTTTACGGACAGGGGGAGATACGCAGTATTTT.

The chain uses TRBV5-6 and TRBJ2-5; D is unresolved. Trimming pared 5 bases from V and 5 bases from J, leaving 13 bases between. Looked up from germline, CDR1 is SGHDT and CDR2 is YYEEEE. The CDR3 contains 13 residues. The CDR3 spells CASRKRPIETQYF. In DNA form, the CDR3 reads TGTGCCAGCAGGAAACGTCCTATTGAGACCCAGTACTTC.

This clonotype was found many times. V and J are TRBV14 and TRBJ2-2, with 16 bases aligning to TRBD2. V dropped 3 bases and J dropped 3; count of bases not matched to a gene: 7. CDR3 length: 19 residues. From germline, CDR1 is SGHDN and CDR2 FVKESK. The CDR3 nucleotides read TGTGCCAGCAGCCACCTGGGACTAGCGGGGGGGTCGGACACCGGGGAGCTGTTTTTT. Protein sequence: CASSHLGLAGGSDTGELFF.

The gene calls are TRBV9 and TRBJ2-3, with 9 bases aligning to TRBD2. The ends lost 0 bases at V and 3 bases at J; junction bases unmatched: 11. The CDR3 covers 18 residues. Germline V gene data show CDR1 as SGDLS and CDR2 as YYNGEE. The CDR3 loop is CASSVGGEPSGETDTQYF. CDR3 DNA: TGTGCCAGCAGCGTAGGGGGCGAGCCTAGCGGGGAAACAGATACGCAGTATTTT.

The V gene is TRBV24-1, the J gene TRBJ2-6, with D tentatively TRBD1 or TRBD2 (5 bases each). This CDR3 is built from 17 residues. V dropped 5 bases and J dropped 5 bases, with 18 bases sitting between them. Germline CDR1 KGHDR, CDR2 SFDVKD. The CDR3, as DNA: TGTGCCACCAGTGCTTCGGGACCTCGCCTGTGGGCCAACGTCCTGACTTTC. Encoded protein: CATSASGPRLWANVLTF.

The chain couples TRBV24-1 to TRBJ2-3; possibly TRBD1 for D (6 bases). The CDR3 has 14 amino acids. V lost 6 bases and J lost 0, with 9 bases in between. CDR1 is KGHDR, CDR2 SFDVKD, per germline. CDR3 residues: CATSIGTSTDTQYF. CDR3 nucleotides: TGTGCCACCAGTATCGGGACAAGCACAGATACGCAGTATTTT.

This clonotype was detected once. The genes are TRBV6-6 and TRBJ2-5; 8 bases are a match to TRBD1. J was trimmed by 5 bases and V by 5 bases; bases with no gene match: 10. Germline CDR1 MNHNY, CDR2 SVGAGI (reference sequence). The CDR3 is made up of 15 amino acids. CDR3 loop: CASSQDRGAWETQYF. For the CDR3, the DNA is TGTGCCAGCAGTCAAGACAGGGGTGCTTGGGAGACCCAGTACTTC.

V usage is TRBV20-1 and J usage is TRBJ1-2; D is perhaps TRBD1 (6 bases). The CDR3 is 11 amino acids. V lost 6 bases and J 7 bases, leaving 12 bases between the germline ends. The germline gives CDR1 DFQATT, CDR2 SNEGSKA (reference sequence). This CDR3 is CSAKGGLGYTF. CDR3 nucleotide sequence: TGCAGTGCCAAGGGGGGGCTTGGCTACACCTTC.

Worth noting for this clonotype: Germline is not matched at one junction end, which may reflect a read error. The chain employs TRBV9 and TRBJ1-1; D gene ambiguous. The CDR3 is made up of 12 amino acids. Germline CDR1 reads SGDLS; CDR2 reads YYNGEE. The CDR3 is CTSSGSNTEAFF. CDR3 bases: TGTACCAGCTCAGGCAGTAACACTGAAGCTTTCTTT.